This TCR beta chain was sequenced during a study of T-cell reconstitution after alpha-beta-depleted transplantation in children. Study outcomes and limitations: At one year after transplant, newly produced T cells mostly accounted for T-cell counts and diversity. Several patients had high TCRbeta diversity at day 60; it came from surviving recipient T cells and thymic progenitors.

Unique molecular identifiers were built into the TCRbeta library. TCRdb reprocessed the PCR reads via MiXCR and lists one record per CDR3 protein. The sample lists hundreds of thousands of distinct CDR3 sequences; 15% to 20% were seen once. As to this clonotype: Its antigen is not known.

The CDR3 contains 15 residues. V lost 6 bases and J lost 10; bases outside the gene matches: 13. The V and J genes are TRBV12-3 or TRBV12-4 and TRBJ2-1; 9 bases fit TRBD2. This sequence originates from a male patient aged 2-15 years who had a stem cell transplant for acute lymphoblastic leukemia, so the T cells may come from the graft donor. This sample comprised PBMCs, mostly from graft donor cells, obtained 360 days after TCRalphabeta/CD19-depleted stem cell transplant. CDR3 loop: CASRQGTSTVGEQFF. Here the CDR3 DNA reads TGTGCCAGCAGACAGGGGACTAGCACGGTCGGGGAGCAGTTCTTC.